The 5 T cell receptor beta chains below were found in one sample sequenced in a study of early stage breast cancer tumors. Measured with immunoSEQ multiplex PCR; TCRdb has only the in-frame clones, and not every one. The table shows 7,000 to 9,500 clones, with 71% occurring only once. Sequencing was performed on normal breast tissue next to the tumor. The receptors derive from a person aged 55 to 70 with breast cancer.

This chain uses TRBV7-2 with TRBJ2-7; TRBD2 agrees at 9 bases. This CDR3 is built from 14 residues. J gave up 5 bases and V 5 bases, and 7 bases lay outside the gene matches. CDR1 SGHTA and CDR2 FQGNSA come from the germline V gene. CDR3 residues: CASSPPSGKDEQYF. The CDR3 DNA sequence: TGTGCCAGCAGCCCCCCTAGCGGGAAGGACGAGCAGTACTTC.

J is TRBJ2-2 and V is TRBV30; TRBD2 matches 10 bases. Per the germline V gene, CDR1 is GTSNPN and CDR2 is SVGIG (reference sequence). The CDR3 contains 17 residues. The trim removed 0 bases at V and 6 bases at J, leaving 10 bases unmatched. CDR3 bases: TGTGCCTGGAGTGTACCTTTCCGGACTAGCGGAGCCGGGGAGCTGTTTTTT. As protein: CAWSVPFRTSGAGELFF.

Notes on this clone: Germline is not matched at one junction end, which may reflect a read error. The chain recombines TRBV6-4 with TRBJ2-7; possibly TRBD1 for D (5 bases). CDR3 length equals 15 residues. Germline CDR1 MRHNA, CDR2 SNTAGT. CDR3 coding DNA: TGTGCCATCAGTGACCCCTACGGACACAGCTACGAGCAGTACTTC. It specifies CAISDPYGHSYEQYF.

This clone is categorized as medium-sized. The V gene is TRBV19, the J gene TRBJ1-2; D gene unclear. Germline CDR1 and CDR2: LNHDA and SQIVND (reference sequence). V lost 9 bases and J lost 2, with 16 bases in between. The CDR3 spans 14 residues. CDR3 DNA sequence: TGTGCCAGCGGACTGGGCGGGGTGAACTATGGCTACACCTTC. Its protein product is CASGLGGVNYGYTF. Full variable domain (remainder filled in from reference TRBV19 and TRBJ1-2): DGGITQSPKYLFRKEGQNVTLSCEQNLNHDAMYWYRQDPGQGLRLIYYSQIVNDFQKGDIAEGYSVSREKKESFPLTVTSAQKNPTAFYLCASGLGGVNYGYTFGSGTRLTVV.

This clone appeared a single time. The V gene is TRBV4-1, the J gene TRBJ1-1; TRBD1 might be the D (6 bases). Per germline, CDR1 MGHRA and CDR2 YSYEKL. V was pared by 2 bases and J by 10 bases, with 29 bases between. The CDR3 consists of 18 residues. This chain's CDR3 is CASSQTRAGAPGEERAFF. In DNA, the CDR3 is TGCGCCAGCAGCCAAACGAGGGCAGGGGCCCCGGGTGAAGAGAGAGCTTTCTTT.